This TCR beta chain was sequenced in a study of blood T cell repertoires in COVID-19. Repertoires were generated with immunoSEQ multiplex PCR, while TCRdb's copy carries only in-frame clones and drops some. The repertoire holds about 90,000 clones, with 85% as singletons. This clone was detected once. This CDR3 comprises 17 residues. Trimming cost V 6 bases and J 3 bases, with 23 bases left between them. CDR1 and CDR2 from the germline V gene are SEHNR and FQNEAQ (reference sequence). Sequencing input: peripheral blood. The receptor was isolated from a woman in her 70s with active or convalescent COVID-19. The rearrangement uses TRBV7-9 and TRBJ1-2, with D maybe TRBD1 (5 bases). The CDR3, as DNA: TGTGCCAGCAGTTTTCCAGAGGCAGGGCAGCCCGACTATGGCTACACCTTC. Amino acid sequence: CASSFPEAGQPDYGYTF.